What follows are 9 T cell receptor beta chains derived from one specimen sequenced in a study of blood T cell repertoires in COVID-19. The assay was immunoSEQ multiplex PCR, and TCRdb's table has in-frame clones only and misses some. The sample yields under 85,000 clones, about four fifths seen once. The sequenced material came from peripheral blood. These receptors were collected from a woman aged 80 or over with active or convalescent COVID-19.

The rearrangement joins TRBV7-9 to TRBJ1-4; 7 nucleotides align to TRBD1. The length of the CDR3 is 15 residues. The trim removed 5 bases at V and 6 bases at J, leaving 9 bases unmatched. Germline values: CDR1 SEHNR, CDR2 FQNEAQ (reference sequence). The CDR3 bases are TGTGCCAGCAGCACACAGGGGAGGATTGATGAAAAACTGTTTTTT. Protein sequence: CASSTQGRIDEKLFF.

V and J are TRBV29-1 and TRBJ2-5; D gene unclear. Germline V gene data show CDR1 as SQVTM and CDR2 as ANQGSEA. The V and J ends lost 6 bases and 0 bases respectively, with 8 bases between them. The CDR3 runs to 12 residues. The CDR3 here is CSVSRDQETQYF. In DNA form, the CDR3 reads TGCAGCGTAAGCCGGGACCAAGAGACCCAGTACTTC.

This clone was observed a single time. The chain is built from TRBV27 and TRBJ1-3; weak D call: TRBD1 (5 bases). The germline V gene has CDR1 MNHEY and CDR2 SMNVEV (reference sequence). Trimming took off 6 bases at V and 6 bases at J, with 15 bases between the two ends. This CDR3 spans 14 amino acids. CDR3 bases: TGTGCCAGCAGGGGAGGACATTCCTCAAACACCATATATTTT. This codes for CASRGGHSSNTIYF.

This rearrangement joins TRBV4-3 to TRBJ2-3, with D perhaps matching TRBD2 (5 bases). Per the germline V gene, CDR1 is LGHNA and CDR2 is YSLEER. The CDR3 consists of 16 residues. Trimming cost V 0 bases and J 3 bases, with 13 bases left between them. The CDR3 here is CASSQDLGELTDTQYF. The CDR3 region has the DNA TGCGCCAGCAGCCAAGATTTGGGAGAGCTAACAGATACGCAGTATTTT.

This chain connects TRBV5-1 to TRBJ2-7; D gene ambiguous. The CDR3 has 12 amino acids. CDR1 is SGHRS and CDR2 is YFSETQ in the germline V gene. Trimming left V 5 bases short and J 4 bases short, with 10 bases between. The CDR3 region is CASSIDTYEQYF. CDR3 sequence (DNA): TGCGCCAGCAGTATAGACACTTACGAGCAGTACTTC.

This clone was seen at least ten times. This chain's CDR3 is CASSEGEGNGYTF. In DNA, the CDR3 is TGTGCCAGCAGTGAAGGGGAGGGGAATGGCTACACCTTC. The chain is built from TRBV6-1 and TRBJ1-2, with TRBD1 as a possible D gene (5 bases). This CDR3 has 13 residues. V lost 1 base and J 6 bases, leaving 9 bases between the germline ends. Germline V lookup: CDR1 MNHNS, CDR2 SASEGT.

In nucleotides, the CDR3 is TGTGCCATCAGTGACAGGGTCGAGCAGTACTTC. Translating gives CAISDRVEQYF. The chain combines TRBV10-3 with TRBJ2-7, with D perhaps TRBD1 (5 bases). CDR3 length: 11 amino acids. Trimming pared 3 bases from V and 6 bases from J, leaving 6 bases between. Germline CDR1 reads ENHRY; CDR2 reads SYGVKD.

The chain has TRBV12-5 and TRBJ2-4; 7 bases align to TRBD1. The V gene's germline CDR1 is LGHNT and CDR2 FRNRAP. The CDR3 contains 16 residues. Germline trimming cut 7 bases from V and 0 bases from J; bases unmatched to any gene: 9. The CDR3 here is CASARGTALAKNIQYF. The CDR3 nucleotides read TGTGCTAGTGCCCGAGGGACAGCTCTAGCCAAAAACATTCAGTACTTC.

The genes are TRBV4-3 and TRBJ1-4; 10 positions match TRBD1. The CDR3 extends over 17 amino acids. The J segment lost 7 bases and the V segment lost 0 bases, leaving 8 bases of the junction unmatched. CDR1 is LGHNA and CDR2 is YSLEER in the germline V gene. CDR3 coding DNA: TGCGCCAGCAGCCAAGATACCGGACAGGGGGAAGGTGAAAAACTGTTTTTT. This translates into CASSQDTGQGEGEKLFF.